This is a list of T cell receptor beta chains from one sample in a study of OX40 agonist ivuxolimab in advanced cancers. Sequenced by immunoSEQ multiplex PCR; TCRdb stores in-frame clones only, minus some. The table has around 53,000 clones, 70% to 90% seen once. Specimen: CD4+ or CD8+ T cells sorted from blood, collected in a trial of the OX40 agonist ivuxolimab. The receptors derive from an adult with an advanced solid tumor such as melanoma, head and neck, liver or kidney cancer. Each CDR3 is given with its conserved first and last residue.

v_gene: TRBV7-9
CDR3aa: CASSEGRLNTEAFF

v_gene: TRBV30
CDR3aa: CAWSVGDPRDSPLHF

v_gene: TRBV5-6
CDR3aa: CASSSRPGSTDTQYF

v_gene: TRBV7-8
CDR3aa: CASSPRQLAKQYF

v_gene: TRBV2
CDR3aa: CASYRFSTDTQYF

v_gene: TRBV5-1
CDR3aa: CASSLNGVYGYTF

v_gene: TRBV27
CDR3aa: CASSLRTGIGAGELFF

v_gene: TRBV9
CDR3aa: CASSVSITNEKLFF

v_gene: TRBV11-3
CDR3aa: CASSFHALAPYEQYF

v_gene: TRBV30
CDR3aa: CAWSIGRDREQFF

v_gene: TRBV11-1
CDR3aa: CASSLGSVSPYEQYF

v_gene: TRBV2
CDR3aa: CASSEIVLAGGYNEQFF

v_gene: TRBV7-2
CDR3aa: CASSLDFSEYEQYF

v_gene: TRBV2
CDR3aa: CASSRDGYTEAFF

v_gene: TRBV11-3
CDR3aa: CASSASGGARDTQYF

v_gene: TRBV7-8
CDR3aa: CASSPGGQFNEQFF

v_gene: TRBV5-4
CDR3aa: CASSLGGLAGGYEQYF

v_gene: TRBV7-3
CDR3aa: CASSLTGIGHNEQFF

v_gene: TRBV9
CDR3aa: CASSHLVGPPGANVLTF

v_gene: TRBV27
CDR3aa: CASSFSGASQPQHF